Sequencing of this T cell receptor beta chain was carried out in a study of blood T cell repertoires in COVID-19. Study overall: From T cells, B-cell-depleted T cells, or PBMCs came the material, which was cDNA or gDNA.

Authors' methods: Reference gene primers were amplified, and this amplification served to estimate nucleated cell counts. The data were produced by immunoSEQ multiplex PCR, yet TCRdb's version contains in-frame clones alone and is incomplete. V and J calls and clone size are as listed in that table; D and trimming were resolved from the DNA. The profile covers about 250,000 clones, with 80% to 85% appearing a single time and approximately 15% taken by the ten largest. The CDR3 spans 13 residues. Germline lookup yields CDR1 GTSNPN and CDR2 SVGIG (reference sequence). V lost 4 bases to trimming and J lost 5 bases, with 14 bases between them. This clone was seen only once.

The TCR was taken from a person aged 70 to 85 with COVID-19, enrolled during active disease. Sequencing was performed on peripheral blood. The chain is built from TRBV30 and TRBJ1-1; D is possibly TRBD1 (5 bases). CDR3 nucleotides: TGTGCCTGGAACCTCGGGGGTGGGACTGAAGCTTTCTTT. It yields the protein CAWNLGGGTEAFF.